The present T cell receptor (beta chain) was sequenced within a study of vaccination effects on CD4 cells after COVID-19 (dated by TCRdb to 2021 to 2024). Concerning the study at large: In the ViraFEST assay, PBMC were stimulated with viral peptide pools, and TCR sequencing was then used to find antigen-specific CD4+ T cell clonotypes based on their expansion. SARS-CoV-2 spike-specific CD4+ TCR repertoires were compared before and after mRNA vaccination in COVID-19 convalescent patients and in infection-naive vaccine recipients. The full study included roughly 10 COVID-19 convalescent patients and several SARS-CoV-2-naive healthy vaccine recipients. Each well held some 1.9 million PBMC cultured in IMDM containing about 5.5% human AB serum, roughly 9.6 IU/ml IL-2 and gentamicin, along with about 9.3 ug/ml peptides. In the study, cultures from other donors were sequenced using the Oncomine TCR Beta short-read assay on an Illumina iSeq 100. Participants received two doses of either the BNT162b2 or the mRNA-1273 mRNA SARS-CoV-2 vaccine.

What the research found in general, with its limitations: The study was limited by a small number of convalescent patients, and early post-infection timepoints were lacking. In healthy vaccine recipients, vaccine-induced clones were almost all SARS-CoV-2 mono-reactive, with only 1 of 255 cross-reactive with common cold coronaviruses. Marked clonal contraction was observed in both infection-induced and vaccine-induced clones at late post-vaccination timepoints, consistent with waning T cell responses.

The method was the immunoSEQ multiplex PCR assay. DNA from the CD4+ T cells that had been cultured and isolated underwent TCR beta CDR3 sequencing. The study's own analysis went as follows. Non-productive TCR sequences were removed and reads were trimmed to the CDR3 region, keeping CDR3s of at least 7 amino acids. The MANAFEST web app was used to pick out antigen-specific clonotypes by comparing their expansion in peptide wells with that in reference cultures. To be called positive, a clone needed expansion at FDR<0.05 compared with the reference and with all other wells, an odds ratio greater than 5, and a frequency greater than 0.1% in two replicate wells. Clonotypes significantly expanded in SARS-CoV-2 spike wells and in at least one common cold coronavirus spike condition were defined as cross-reactive. CDR3 similarity was assessed by Levenshtein distance with the stringdist R package, and unrooted trees were built with ape in R 3.6.1. The immuneACCESS repertoire file appears here via TCRdb, limited to in-frame rearrangements. These files lack a portion of the clones; in checked studies, under half of the deficit traces to unresolved V genes, and the cause of the others is not known. That table furnishes V, J and clone size, whereas the DNA furnished D and trimming. This sample gives 70,000 to 85,000 clones in total; roughly three quarters of them show up just once. Clones ranked in the top ten supply roughly 2% of the sample.

After around 11 days of culture, CD4+ T cells were isolated with the EasySep CD4+ T cell isolation kit. Negative nucleocapsid antibody results before and after vaccination confirmed that the healthy vaccine recipients had no prior SARS-CoV-2 infection. On days 3 and 7, half of the culture medium was replaced with fresh IL-2-containing medium. Each peptide stimulation condition was cultured in triplicate wells unless otherwise noted. Using Ficoll-Paque Plus gradient centrifugation, PBMC were separated from whole blood and then either used fresh or cryopreserved at -140C. Genomic DNA was extracted from cultured CD4+ T cells with the QIAamp micro DNA kit. As to this clone: The target of this receptor is not known. No base quality information exists; no much larger clone differs at one position.

Trimming takes 0 bases from V and 7 bases from J, and the germline ends sit 15 bases apart. The germline V gene sets CDR1 to KGHSH and CDR2 to LQKENI. CDR3 length: 15 amino acids, cysteine to phenylalanine. Left in the record is the CDR3 DNA by itself, 45 bases read in frame from the first base. The receptor was derived from a human donor who received a COVID-19 vaccine. The sample consisted of CD4+ T cells from PBMCs cultured without peptide, taken before COVID-19 vaccination. The chain joins TRBV18 to TRBJ1-2; the D region possibly corresponds to TRBD1 (5 bases align). The nucleotide sequence reads as follows: TGTGCCAGCTCACCACCGGGACTCAGAAGTCGTGGCTACACCTTC. It encodes CASSPPGLRSRGYTF. Joined to the reference TRBV18 and TRBJ1-2 proteins, this CDR3 gives the full variable domain: NAGVMQNPRHLVRRRGQEARLRCSPMKGHSHVYWYRQLPEEGLKFMVYLQKENIIDESGMPKERFSAEFPKEGPSILRIQQVVRGDSAAYFCASSPPGLRSRGYTFGSGTRLTVV.